These 29 T cell receptor beta chains came from one sample sequenced in a study of tumor and adjacent non-tumor tissue in lung cancer (dated by TCRdb to 2016 to 2018). Library preparation was by multiplex PCR. Reads for this sample came from an Illumina HiSeq 2500. TCRbeta libraries were built by three rounds of nested PCR using primers (Table S4), following protocols modified from ARM-PCR. Using fastp at Q25 and MiXCR, TCRdb reprocessed the public reads and kept productive beta chains. A single entry per CDR3 protein holds the most common genes and DNA from its merged rows. The sample yields some 84,000 distinct CDR3 sequences; 61% were counted once. The biggest ten clones account for roughly 15% of the sample. Bulk unsorted tissue served as the source for RNA extraction, and RNA quality was assessed using a NanoDrop ND-1000 and an Agilent 2100. Material for sequencing was lung tumor tissue. The receptors originated from a man aged 70-80 years with non-small cell lung cancer.

As concerns this clonotype: A much bigger clone sits one base away, suggesting this may be a read error. The V call is TRBV29-1, the J call TRBJ2-6; D might be TRBD2 (6 bases). This CDR3 comprises 15 residues. Germline loops: CDR1 SQVTM, CDR2 ANQGSEA. CDR3 DNA: TGCTGCGTGTCGACGGGGGTCTCTGGGGCCAACGTCCTGACTTTC. Residues: CCVSTGVSGANVLTF.

This clonotype was recorded once. One end of the junction is discordant with germline, which a read error may explain. The chain employs TRBV11-2 and TRBJ2-3, with 7 bases that match TRBD2. CDR1 SGHAT and CDR2 FQNNGV come from the germline V gene. CDR3 length equals 16 residues. The CDR3 DNA follows: TGTGCCAGCAGCCCTATAGGCGGGGGAAGCATAGATACGCAGTATTTT. Amino acid sequence: CASSPIGGGSIDTQYF.

The chain joins TRBV4-1 to TRBJ1-2, with a tentative D call TRBD1 (6 bases). Germline V gene data show CDR1 as MGHRA and CDR2 as YSYEKL. This CDR3 contains 15 residues. V was pared by 4 bases and J by 14 bases, with 26 bases between. The CDR3 DNA reads TGCGCCAGCAGCCTCCAGCCAGGGGATAACTATGACTATACCTTC. Residues: CASSLQPGDNYDYTF.

The CDR3 nucleotides read TGTGCCAACAGTTACCGGACTAGCGGGAGAAGAGTCGAGACCCAGTACTTC. It translates to CANSYRTSGRRVETQYF. The chain recombines TRBV5-4 with TRBJ2-5; TRBD2 aligns across 13 bases. The V gene's germline CDR1 is SGHNT and CDR2 YYREEE (reference sequence). V dropped 9 bases and J dropped 5; count of bases not matched to a gene: 16. The length of the CDR3 is 17 residues.

A note on this clonotype: A much larger clone sits a single nucleotide away, making a read error possible. V and J are TRBV14 and TRBJ2-2, with TRBD2 as a possible D gene (5 bases). V lost 6 bases to trimming and J lost 6 bases, with 11 bases between them. Germline lookup yields CDR1 SGHDN and CDR2 FVKESK. The CDR3 runs to 13 residues. The CDR3, as DNA: TGTGCCAGCAGAAGTATGGGAGCCGGGGAGCTGTTTTTT. It codes for CASRSMGAGELFF.

The chain combines TRBV11-3 with TRBJ2-1, with TRBD2 matching 10 bases. The CDR3 length is 14 residues. Trimming took 9 bases from V and 7 from J; bases not matched to a gene: 9. Germline CDR1 is SGHNT and CDR2 is YENEEA. The chain's CDR3 is CASSRASGSNEQFF. CDR3 coding DNA: TGTGCCAGTAGCCGCGCTAGCGGGAGTAATGAGCAGTTCTTC.

This clonotype appeared a few times. The chain has TRBV19 and TRBJ1-5, with D possibly TRBD1 on 5 matching bases. CDR3 length: 13 amino acids. CDR1 and CDR2 (germline): LNHDA, SQIVND (reference sequence). The V gene lost 4 bases and the J gene lost 6 bases, with 10 bases spanning the gap. CDR3 DNA: TGTGCCAGTAGTACCCAGGGTGGTCAGCCCCAGCATTTT. Translation gives CASSTQGGQPQHF. Full variable domain (missing parts from reference TRBV19 and TRBJ1-5): DGGITQSPKYLFRKEGQNVTLSCEQNLNHDAMYWYRQDPGQGLRLIYYSQIVNDFQKGDIAEGYSVSREKKESFPLTVTSAQKNPTAFYLCASSTQGGQPQHFGDGTRLSIL.

This clonotype was observed at least ten times. The CDR3 DNA reads as TGCGCCAGCAGCCAAGGTCTAACTAGCGGGGGACTAGCCAAAAACATTCAGTACTTC. Translating gives CASSQGLTSGGLAKNIQYF. The V gene is TRBV4-1, the J gene TRBJ2-4, with 11 positions matching TRBD2. CDR3 size: 19 residues. The V gene end was trimmed by 1 base and the J gene end by 0 bases; junction bases not matched to a gene: 8. CDR1 is MGHRA and CDR2 is YSYEKL in the germline V gene.

This clonotype was found many times. V and J are TRBV4-2 and TRBJ2-1; D ambiguous. Germline assignment: CDR1 LGHNA and CDR2 YNFKEQ. Trimming removed 0 bases at V and 5 bases at J, with 11 bases between. The CDR3 totals 15 residues. The CDR3 spells CASSQDWVQNNEQFF. The CDR3 region has the DNA TGTGCCAGCAGCCAAGATTGGGTACAGAACAATGAGCAGTTCTTC.

About this clonotype itself: The conserved phenylalanine or tryptophan is not found at the CDR3 terminus, so this likely reflects a read error. The CDR3 loop is CVISLRNEQFS. CDR3 bases: TGTGTCATCAGCCTACGCAATGAGCAGTTCTCC. The V gene is TRBV10-3, the J gene TRBJ2-1; D gene ambiguous. Germline loops: CDR1 ENHRY, CDR2 SYGVKD. The CDR3 contains 11 residues.

Details on this clonotype: The junction does not match germline at one end; this may be a read error. The chain recombines TRBV11-2 with TRBJ2-7; 14 nucleotides align to TRBD2. This CDR3 is built from 17 residues. CDR1 and CDR2 from the germline V gene are SGHAT and FQNNGV. The CDR3 DNA is TGTGACAGCAGCATAAATCCGGGACTAGCGGGAGATCGCGAGCAGTACTTC. It specifies CDSSINPGLAGDREQYF.

Notes on this clonotype: Compared with germline, one end of the junction differs, possibly owing to a read error. V and J are TRBV11-2 and TRBJ2-6; the D gene is possibly TRBD1 (6 bases). There are 18 residues in the CDR3. Germline CDR1 SGHAT, CDR2 FQNNGV. The CDR3 loop reads CTSSSRGSRGPGGNALTF. The CDR3 DNA is TGTACCAGCAGCTCGCGAGGGAGCAGAGGGCCTGGGGGCAACGCCCTGACTTTC.

A single count supports this clonotype. The missing conserved phenylalanine or tryptophan at the end of this CDR3 makes a read error likely. The CDR3 coding sequence is TGTGCCAGCAGCCCTGGACTAGCGGGGCCCTCGAGCACGGATAGGCAGTATCTT. It is translated as CASSPGLAGPSSTDRQYL. The chain joins TRBV11-2 to TRBJ2-3; 12 nucleotides align to TRBD2. The CDR3 has 18 residues. Germline CDR1 and CDR2: SGHAT and FQNNGV.

As for this clonotype: This could be a read error, since a much larger clone is one nucleotide away. This CDR3 is missing its conserved last phenylalanine or tryptophan, likely due to a read error. V usage is TRBV4-1 and J usage is TRBJ2-7, with 7 bases identical to TRBD1. The CDR3 has 14 residues. With V trimmed by 0 bases and J by 6 bases, 5 bases remained unmatched. Germline V gene lookup returns CDR1 MGHRA and CDR2 YSYEKL. CDR3 sequence reads: CASSQERGHSEQYL. CDR3 DNA sequence: TGCGCCAGCAGCCAAGAAAGGGGGCATAGCGAGCAGTACCTC.

About this clonotype itself: A much larger clone lies a single base off, so this may be a read error. This chain joins TRBV7-9 and TRBJ1-2, with D tentatively TRBD1 (5 bases). The CDR3 is 14 amino acids. The V end lost 7 bases, the J end lost 1 base, and 13 bases lay between the germline ends. Germline assignment: CDR1 SEHNR and CDR2 FQNEAQ (reference sequence). The CDR3: CASNPKGFNYGYTF. The CDR3 DNA reads as TGTGCCAGCAACCCCAAGGGGTTTAACTATGGCTACACCTTC.

The V gene is TRBV29-1, the J gene TRBJ2-3; D uncertain. The CDR3 covers 13 residues. V lost 6 bases, J lost 6 bases, and 16 bases lay in between. Germline-derived CDR1 and CDR2 are SQVTM and ANQGSEA. The DNA of the CDR3 is TGCAGCGTCAAAATTCCCCCAGGCGATACGCAGTATTTT. Protein product: CSVKIPPGDTQYF.

At least ten counts were recorded for this clonotype. The J gene is TRBJ2-2, the V gene TRBV12-3 or TRBV12-4, with D possibly being TRBD1 (5 bases). The CDR3 has 14 amino acids. Trimming pared 6 bases from V and 1 base from J, leaving 9 bases between. The CDR3 loop is CASRRQQNTGELFF. The DNA for the CDR3 is TGTGCCAGCAGGAGACAGCAGAACACCGGGGAGCTGTTTTTT.

The sample holds a few counts of this clonotype. V usage is TRBV7-9 and J usage is TRBJ2-3; 9 nucleotides match TRBD2. J gave up 4 bases and V 4 bases, and 6 bases lay outside the gene matches. Germline assignment: CDR1 SEHNR and CDR2 FQNEAQ (reference sequence). The CDR3 totals 15 residues. This CDR3 reads CASSWGGRAPDTQYF. The CDR3 DNA follows: TGTGCCAGCAGCTGGGGCGGGAGGGCCCCAGATACGCAGTATTTT.

This clonotype was picked up many times. As DNA, the CDR3 is TGCACCAGCAGCCAGCGACCAAAGAGACGCGGAGGAATTCAGTACTTC. Its protein product is CTSSQRPKRRGGIQYF. The gene calls are TRBV1 and TRBJ2-4; the table names TRBD2, a call not compared with the DNA. TRBV1 is described as a pseudogene. The CDR3 sequence is 16 residues long.

Notes on this clonotype: A junction boundary mismatches the germline segment, possibly from a read error. The gene calls are TRBV12-3 or TRBV12-4 and TRBJ2-7; D tentatively fits TRBD1 or TRBD2 (5 bases each). The CDR3 is made up of 16 amino acids. The CDR3 DNA reads as TGTGTCAGCAGTTTAAGTGGGGACCTTGCCAAGAGAGGGCAGTACTTC. Translating gives CVSSLSGDLAKRGQYF.

Concerning this clonotype itself: One end of the junction is discordant with germline, which a read error may explain. The chain has TRBV6-6 and TRBJ1-1; tentative D call: TRBD1 (6 bases). Germline V gene lookup returns CDR1 MNHNY and CDR2 SVGAGI (reference sequence). This CDR3 region has 12 residues. In DNA form, the CDR3 reads TGTGCCAGTCAACAGGGAGTCACTGCAGCTTTCTTT. It specifies CASQQGVTAAFF.

For this clonotype: The junction and the germline gene differ at one end; a read error may be behind it. This chain uses TRBV4-2 with TRBJ2-7; unclear D gene. Germline-derived CDR1 and CDR2 are LGHNA and YNFKEQ. The CDR3 is 15 amino acids. The CDR3 reads CVSSQDRVGLYEQYF. The DNA of the CDR3 is TGTGTCAGCAGCCAAGATAGGGTGGGCCTTTACGAGCAGTACTTC.

The gene calls are TRBV20-1 and TRBJ1-1; 9 nucleotides align to TRBD1. V lost 6 bases to trimming and J lost 6 bases; unmatched junction nucleotides: 5. Germline CDR1 reads DFQATT; CDR2 reads SNEGSKA (reference sequence). This CDR3 spans 12 amino acids. CDR3 loop: CSADRGAAEAFF. The CDR3 coding sequence is TGCAGTGCCGACAGGGGGGCCGCTGAAGCTTTCTTT.

With regard to this clonotype: One end of the junction is discordant with germline, which a read error may explain. The V gene is TRBV11-3, the J gene TRBJ2-3; TRBD1 agrees at 7 bases. This CDR3 has 16 residues. Germline V gives CDR1 SGHNT, CDR2 YENEEA. The CDR3 DNA is TGTACCAGCAGCCCGGGACAGACAAAATACACAGATATGCAGTATTTT. Residues: CTSSPGQTKYTDMQYF.

This clonotype was seen ten or more times. The chain has TRBV12-3 or TRBV12-4 and TRBJ2-2; D is uncertain. CDR3 length equals 15 residues. V was clipped by 3 bases and J by 4 bases, with 12 bases between them. The CDR3 reads CASSFRAPSTGELFF. CDR3 nucleotide sequence: TGTGCCAGCAGTTTTAGGGCACCCAGCACCGGGGAGCTGTTTTTT.

Points on this clonotype: Lacking the conserved final phenylalanine or tryptophan, this CDR3 likely reflects a read error. The chain joins TRBV6-5 to TRBJ2-2; 11 bases agree with TRBD2. Germline CDR1 MNHEY, CDR2 SVGAGI. The ends lost 3 bases at V and 1 base at J; junction bases unmatched: 7. This CDR3 comprises 18 residues. The CDR3 here is CASSYLAGGDMNTGELFS. The CDR3 DNA sequence: TGTGCCAGCAGTTATCTAGCGGGAGGTGACATGAACACCGGGGAGCTGTTTTCT.

To note about this clonotype: The CDR3 end shows no conserved phenylalanine or tryptophan, and so a read error is likely. This chain joins TRBV5-1 and TRBJ1-4, with no clear D. The CDR3 sequence is 15 residues long. The germline CDR1 and CDR2 sequences are SGHRS and YFSETQ. Trimming stripped 4 bases from V and 3 bases from J, with 13 bases between. The CDR3, as DNA: TGCGCCAGCAGCCCAAATAGGGTGGCTAATGAAAAACTGTTTCTT. Its translation: CASSPNRVANEKLFL.

This chain joins TRBV12-3 or TRBV12-4 and TRBJ2-7; the match to TRBD2 covers 8 bases. The ends lost 10 bases at V and 7 bases at J; junction bases unmatched: 9. This CDR3 has 12 amino acids. The CDR3: CANSLGGGEQYF. The DNA for the CDR3 is TGTGCCAATAGTTTAGGCGGGGGGGAGCAGTACTTC.

The V call is TRBV6-2 or TRBV6-3, the J call TRBJ1-5; D may be TRBD1 (5 bases). The better agreement between TRBJ2-3 and the DNA end casts doubt on the J call. The CDR3 consists of 15 residues. Germline loops: CDR1 MNHEY, CDR2 SVGEGT. The CDR3 loop reads CANSLQEFGNQPQYF. The CDR3 DNA sequence: TGTGCCAACAGCCTACAGGAATTCGGCAATCAGCCCCAGTATTTT.